This T cell receptor (beta chain) was recovered during a study of PD-1 blockade in classical Hodgkin lymphoma. Study in general: Nivolumab was administered to patients intravenously at 3 mg/kg every 2 weeks.

Each patient relapsed following autologous stem cell transplantation, and prior brentuximab vedotin exposure differed. From thawed PBMCs, magnetic negative selection was used to isolate the CD8+ T cells. Clones were sequenced by immunoSEQ multiplex PCR, and TCRdb holds only the in-frame ones, with some missing. The sample lists 8,000 or so clones; roughly 84% were seen once. V lost 2 bases and J lost 10, with 14 bases in between. Germline V CDR1 and CDR2: MNHEY, SVGAGI. This CDR3 has 13 residues. Whole-study results and caveats: Nothing has yet pinned down what causes the repertoire differences, possibly disease activity or prior therapy. Patients starting nivolumab less than 1 year after ASCT had lower diversity and were excluded from later analyses. Reports indicated that newly diagnosed patients had lower baseline TCR diversity than healthy donors did.

Worth noting for this clone: Its antigen is undetermined.

This receptor was identified in a human donor with classical Hodgkin lymphoma. This chain uses TRBV6-5 with TRBJ2-5; tentatively, D is TRBD1 (6 bases). Sequencing used CD8+ T cells from blood, obtained at baseline. In DNA, the CDR3 is TGTGCCAGCAGTTACAACAGGGCAGCGGACCAGTACTTC. It is translated as CASSYNRAADQYF.